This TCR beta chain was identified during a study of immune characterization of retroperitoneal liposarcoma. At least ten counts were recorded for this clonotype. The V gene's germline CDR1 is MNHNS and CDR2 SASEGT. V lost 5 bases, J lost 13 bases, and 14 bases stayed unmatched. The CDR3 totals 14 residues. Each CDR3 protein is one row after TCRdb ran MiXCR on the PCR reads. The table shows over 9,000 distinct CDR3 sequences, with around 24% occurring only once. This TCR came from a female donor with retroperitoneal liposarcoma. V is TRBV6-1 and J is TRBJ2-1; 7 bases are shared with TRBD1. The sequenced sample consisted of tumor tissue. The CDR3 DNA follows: TGTGCCAGCAGTTATGGGGGACAGACAAACATTCAGTTCTTC. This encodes CASSYGGQTNIQFF.